This entry describes one T cell receptor beta chain. The antigen remains undetermined. This specimen belongs to a study of identical twins. Template switching created a universal primer site, and the cDNA included unique molecular identifiers. TCRdb recomputed calls from the 5' RACE reads with MiXCR, one row per CDR3 protein. The sample lists roughly 690,000 distinct CDR3 sequences; around 6% were seen once. Points from the study as a whole: Cross-sectional statistical analysis was relied on for the conclusions, without the same donors being followed. Within twin pairs, the out-of-frame alpha sequences they shared showed excess low generation probability.

V lost 3 bases, J lost 13 bases, and 27 bases lay in between. The CDR3 sequence is 17 residues long. Looked up from germline, CDR1 is LNHNV and CDR2 is YYDKDF (reference sequence). The chain has TRBV15 and TRBJ1-4, with D possibly matching TRBD1 (6 bases). Sequenced sample: naive T cells sorted from blood. The TCR comes from a man between 18 and 29 years old in good health. For the CDR3, the DNA is TGTGCCACCAGCAGCCCTGAAGGGGGAGAGGGGTTCGGGAGACTGTTTTTT. This gives the protein CATSSPEGGEGFGRLFF.